Sequencing of this T cell receptor (beta chain) was carried out in a study of CXCR3-negative and CXCR3-positive naive CD8 T cells. Findings and caveats of the study: TRB CDR3s of CXCR3-positive naive cells were more hydrophobic than those of CXCR3-negative naive cells. TRB CDR3 properties indicated TCR strength, while surface CD5 was similar across naive subsets. Relative to memory CD8+ cells, whose diversity was much lower, both naive subsets had comparably high diversity. TRBV-TRBJ usage was alike in naive CXCR3-negative and CXCR3-positive cells but differed in memory cells.

The sorting of each CD8+ T cell subset was done in triplicate, at approximately 310,000 cells each. Researchers prepared the TRB cDNA libraries using 5' RACE with UMI labels. TCRdb re-called the 5' RACE reads, yielding one record per CDR3 amino acid sequence without DNA. Recorded for this sample: more than 100,000 distinct CDR3 sequences. A note on this clonotype: Its target is not known.

The germline gives CDR1 SGHTA, CDR2 FQGTGA. CDR3 length: 17 amino acids. This TCR came from a human donor in good health. Some clones in this sample may be carry-over from other donors' samples. The rearrangement links TRBV7-3 to TRBJ2-5; the D call of TRBD2 rests on TCRdb alone, since no DNA is present to check it. The specimen sequenced was naive CXCR3+ CD8+ T cells from blood. As to subset: CD45RO-CCR7+CD27+CD95- naive CD8+ T cells expressing CXCR3 (TNR3+). This CDR3 is CASSPGAGGTAAETQYF.